This T cell receptor beta chain is from a study of early T cells in non-severe SARS-CoV-2 infection. For the study at large: Bulk RNA isolated from unsorted whole blood underwent sequencing; chains were not paired.

Study-wide results and caveats: Matching against VDJdb likely underestimated virus-specific expansions, favoring anti-spike CD8.

Molecules of cDNA were individually given unique molecular identifiers that were attached to them. TCRdb reanalysed the 5' RACE reads using MiXCR and keeps one entry per CDR3 protein. Counted here are around 30,000 distinct CDR3 sequences, roughly 5% occurring once; the ten biggest clones make up approximately 6.5%. In this sample, this clonotype turned up a few times. Its matching antigen is unknown. The germline gives CDR1 DFQATT, CDR2 SNEGSKA (reference sequence). The CDR3 loop spans 14 amino acids. With V trimmed by 6 bases and J by 4 bases, 5 bases remained unmatched. This chain connects TRBV20-1 to TRBJ2-1; TRBD2 aligns across 11 bases. The clonotype was recovered from an adult who was a healthcare worker with PCR-confirmed SARS-CoV-2 infection or an uninfected control (not recorded which). Sequencing used whole blood. The CDR3 region is CSAAGTSGYNEQFF. The CDR3 nucleotides are TGCAGTGCCGCAGGGACTAGCGGATACAATGAGCAGTTCTTC.